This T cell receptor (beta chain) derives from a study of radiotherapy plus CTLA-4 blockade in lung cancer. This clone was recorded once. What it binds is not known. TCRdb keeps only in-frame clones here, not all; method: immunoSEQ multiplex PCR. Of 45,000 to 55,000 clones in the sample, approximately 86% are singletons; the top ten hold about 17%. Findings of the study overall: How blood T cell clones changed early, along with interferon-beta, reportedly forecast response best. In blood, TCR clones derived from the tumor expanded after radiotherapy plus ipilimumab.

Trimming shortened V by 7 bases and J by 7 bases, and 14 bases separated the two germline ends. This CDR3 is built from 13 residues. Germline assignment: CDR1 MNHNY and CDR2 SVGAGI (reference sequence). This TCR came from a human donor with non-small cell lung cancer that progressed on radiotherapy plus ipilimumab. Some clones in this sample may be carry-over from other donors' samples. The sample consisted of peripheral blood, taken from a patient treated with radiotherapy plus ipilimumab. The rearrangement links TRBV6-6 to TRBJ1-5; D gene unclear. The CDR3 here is CASIAGLGQPQHF. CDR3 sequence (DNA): TGTGCCAGCATAGCGGGTTTAGGACAGCCCCAGCATTTT.